This TCR beta chain was recovered during a study of blood T cell repertoires in COVID-19. Method: immunoSEQ multiplex PCR; TCRdb's copy keeps in-frame clones and lacks some. This sample has 170,000 or so clones, with 70% to 85% found just once. The receptor was isolated from a woman aged 45-65 years who had recovered from COVID-19. The source material was PBMCs or T cells enriched from blood (not recorded which).

The DNA for the CDR3 is TGTGCCAGCAGCCCACGGTGGCGGGAGGGCCCTACGTACGAGCAGTACTTC. This sequence encodes CASSPRWREGPTYEQYF. V is TRBV7-9 and J is TRBJ2-7, with 9 bases lining up with TRBD2. Trimming took 5 bases from V and 4 from J; bases not matched to a gene: 15. Germline V gene data show CDR1 as SEHNR and CDR2 as FQNEAQ (reference sequence). This CDR3 has 17 amino acids.